The 5 T cell receptor beta chains reported below all come from one sample, sequenced in a study of T cell repertoires in cytomegalovirus infection (dated by TCRdb to about 2019). Sequencing instrument: Illumina HiSeq 1500. TCRdb reanalyzed the raw reads on its own, using fastp at Q25 for trimming and MiXCR for clone calling, and kept in-frame beta chains. Each entry merges the rows of one CDR3 protein and shows their most common DNA and genes. For this sample the table gives around 530,000 distinct CDR3 sequences, of which 26% were detected only once. The ten largest make up over 10% of the sample. Sample: PBMCs. The origin of the receptors is a human donor in good health (CMV status not recorded). Some clones in this sample may be carry-over from other donors' samples.

This clonotype was detected a few times. The chain is built from TRBV6-2 or TRBV6-3 and TRBJ2-7; 10 bases align to TRBD2. There are 15 residues in the CDR3. Germline V CDR1 and CDR2: MNHEY, SVGEGT. The V gene end was trimmed by 6 bases and the J gene end by 6 bases; junction bases not matched to a gene: 11. The CDR3 DNA is TGTGCCAGCAGAGCGGCTAGCGGGAGCGGTAGCGAGCAGTACGTC. This translates into CASRAASGSGSEQYV.

This clonotype was seen a handful of times. This chain joins TRBV5-6 and TRBJ2-1; D call uncertain. Trimming took 0 bases from V and 0 from J, leaving 10 bases between them. CDR3 length equals 16 residues. CDR1 and CDR2 from the germline V gene are SGHDT and YYEEEE. The CDR3 DNA sequence: TGTGCCAGCAGCTTGGCCTACCGCGGCTCCTACAATGAGCAGTTCTTC. It encodes CASSLAYRGSYNEQFF. Full variable domain (rest looked up from reference TRBV5-6 and TRBJ2-1): DAGVTQSPTHLIKTRGQQVTLRCSPKSGHDTVSWYQQALGQGPQFIFQYYEEEERQRGNFPDRFSGHQFPNYSSELNVNALLLGDSALYLCASSLAYRGSYNEQFFGPGTRLTVL.

The gene calls are TRBV29-1 and TRBJ1-1; TRBD1 is a possible D gene (5 bases). The CDR3 sequence is 14 residues long. The V gene's germline CDR1 is SQVTM and CDR2 ANQGSEA. V dropped 0 bases and J dropped 4 bases, with 12 bases sitting between them. The CDR3 bases are TGCAGCGTTGAAGATCTTCACGGGGGCACTGAAGCTTTCTTT. This sequence encodes CSVEDLHGGTEAFF.

The chain recombines TRBV10-3 with TRBJ2-7, with a tentative D call TRBD1 (6 bases). The CDR3 is made up of 13 amino acids. Trimming stripped 10 bases from V and 3 bases from J, with 16 bases between. CDR1 is ENHRY and CDR2 is SYGVKD in the germline V gene. The chain's CDR3 is CASSDSTDYEQYF. CDR3 coding DNA: TGTGCCAGCTCGGACAGCACCGACTACGAGCAGTACTTC.

The V call is TRBV4-1, the J call TRBJ2-1, with 8 nucleotides matching TRBD2. This CDR3 has 19 amino acids. CDR1 is MGHRA and CDR2 is YSYEKL in the germline V gene. V lost 1 base, J lost 1 base, and 12 bases stayed unmatched. The CDR3, as DNA: TGCGCCAGCAGCCAAGGGGTGGGTAGCGGGATCGGATCCTACAATGAGCAGTTCTTC. It codes for CASSQGVGSGIGSYNEQFF.